One and the same sample provided the 26 T cell receptor beta chains below, sequenced in a study. Tregs were sorted as CD4+CD25+CD127-/low cells. The TRBV12-4/TRBJ1-2 clonotypes were amplified using barcode primers with ligated adaptors. TCRdb re-derived calls from the multiplex PCR reads in MiXCR, one entry per CDR3 protein. The sample has roughly 2,300 distinct CDR3 sequences, around 1% seen once. The sample was tumor-infiltrating Tregs sorted from the breast tumor. These receptors were taken from a female donor with breast cancer.

This clonotype is medium-sized (0.01 to 0.1%) by share. The J gene is TRBJ1-2, the V gene TRBV12-3 or TRBV12-4, with D possibly matching TRBD1 (6 bases). The CDR3 contains 13 residues. V was cut by 5 bases and J by 7 bases, with 14 bases left in between. The CDR3 protein is CASSRQVEGGYTF. The DNA of the CDR3 is TGTGCCAGCAGTCGACAGGTAGAGGGTGGCTACACCTTC.

This clonotype has ten or more counts. The CDR3 here is CASSLEPVRGYTF. As DNA, the CDR3 is TGTGCCAGCAGTTTAGAACCGGTGCGTGGCTACACCTTC. The rearrangement joins TRBV12-3 or TRBV12-4 to TRBJ1-2; unclear D gene. The V gene lost 1 base and the J gene lost 7 bases, with 10 bases spanning the gap. This CDR3 comprises 13 residues.

In this sample, this clonotype turned up many times. This chain connects TRBV12-3 or TRBV12-4 to TRBJ1-2; D ambiguous. V gave up 3 bases and J gave up 4 bases, with 6 bases separating them. The CDR3 is 12 amino acids. The CDR3: CASSLVTYGYTF. The CDR3 nucleotides read TGTGCCAGCAGTTTGGTGACCTATGGCTACACCTTC.

In this sample, this clonotype is medium-sized (0.01 to 0.1%). The chain is built from TRBV12-3 or TRBV12-4 and TRBJ1-2, with D unclear. The CDR3 consists of 13 residues. Trimming took 6 bases from V and 3 from J, leaving 11 bases between them. DNA for the CDR3: TGTGCCAGCAGGTCGGCAGGTTACTATGGCTACACCTTC. Translation gives CASRSAGYYGYTF.

This clonotype is classed as medium-sized. This rearrangement joins TRBV12-3 or TRBV12-4 to TRBJ1-2; the D gene is possibly TRBD1 (6 bases). The CDR3 length is 13 residues. The germline V and J ends were trimmed by 5 bases and 5 bases, with 12 bases remaining between them. CDR3 sequence: CASSITGTYGYTF. Written as DNA, the CDR3 is TGTGCCAGCAGTATCACAGGGACGTATGGCTACACCTTC.

By its share, this clonotype is medium-sized. The chain is built from TRBV12-3 or TRBV12-4 and TRBJ1-2; D perhaps matches TRBD1 (6 bases). This CDR3 region has 13 residues. V lost 6 bases to trimming and J lost 4 bases, with 12 bases between them. CDR3 protein: CASSSRRGYGYTF. In nucleotides, the CDR3 is TGTGCCAGCAGCTCCCGCAGGGGCTATGGCTACACCTTC.

This clonotype is classed as medium-sized (0.01 to 0.1%). The CDR3 is CASSSTNQPGYTF. In nucleotides, the CDR3 is TGTGCCAGCAGCTCGACCAACCAGCCTGGCTACACCTTC. The chain recombines TRBV12-3 or TRBV12-4 with TRBJ1-2; no firm D call. V lost 6 bases and J lost 7, with 15 bases in between. The CDR3 consists of 13 residues.

Sample share makes this clonotype medium-sized. One base away lies a much larger clone, so this may be a sequencing read error. The rearrangement joins TRBV12-3 or TRBV12-4 to TRBJ1-2, with 8 bases identical to TRBD1. Trimming removed 5 bases from V and 2 bases from J; junction bases left unmatched: 1. CDR3 length: 13 amino acids. The CDR3 DNA sequence: TGTGCCAGCAGTCGACAGGGGAACTATGGCTACACCTTC. It specifies CASSRQGNYGYTF.

This clonotype is classed as large. The V gene is TRBV12-3 or TRBV12-4, the J gene TRBJ1-2; possibly TRBD1 for D (5 bases). Trimming took 6 bases from V and 7 from J, leaving 18 bases between them. There are 14 residues in the CDR3. The CDR3 DNA reads as TGTGCCAGCAGCCCCGGGTCCAGGGTCTCTGGCTACACCTTC. Amino acids: CASSPGSRVSGYTF.

This clonotype is medium-sized within its sample. The CDR3 DNA sequence: TGTGCCAGCAGTACGACTGACAGACCTAACTATGGCTACACCTTC. Encoded protein: CASSTTDRPNYGYTF. V gene TRBV12-3 or TRBV12-4 combines with J gene TRBJ1-2, with TRBD1 as a possible D gene (5 bases). CDR3 length: 15 amino acids. Trimming stripped 5 bases from V and 0 bases from J, with 13 bases between.

This clonotype counts as medium-sized (0.01 to 0.1%). The rearrangement links TRBV12-3 or TRBV12-4 to TRBJ1-2; TRBD1 is a possible D gene (5 bases). This CDR3 contains 13 residues. V was clipped by 5 bases and J by 4 bases, with 11 bases between them. The CDR3 DNA reads TGTGCCAGCAGTGAACAGGAGGGCTATGGCTACACCTTC. It yields the protein CASSEQEGYGYTF.

This chain joins TRBV12-3 or TRBV12-4 and TRBJ1-2; D not certain. V was trimmed by 4 bases and J by 9 bases, leaving 9 bases between them. The CDR3 length is 11 residues. The CDR3 is CASSSAGSYTF. DNA of the CDR3: TGTGCCAGCAGTTCAGCCGGAAGCTACACCTTC.

By proportion, this clonotype is medium-sized. The gene calls are TRBV12-3 or TRBV12-4 and TRBJ1-2; no reliable D call. V gave up 5 bases and J gave up 6 bases, with 7 bases separating them. The CDR3 totals 11 residues. In DNA form, the CDR3 reads TGTGCCAGCAGTCCCAAGAATGGCTACACCTTC. Its protein is CASSPKNGYTF.

By its share, this clonotype is medium-sized. The chain has TRBV12-3 or TRBV12-4 and TRBJ1-2; 7 nucleotides match TRBD1. CDR3 length: 14 residues. With V trimmed by 6 bases and J by 0 bases, 4 bases remained unmatched. CDR3 bases: TGTGCCAGCAGCGCCGGGACAGCTAACTATGGCTACACCTTC. This sequence encodes CASSAGTANYGYTF.

By share, this clonotype counts as medium-sized (0.01 to 0.1%). One end of the junction varies from germline; a read error may be responsible. The chain combines TRBV12-3 or TRBV12-4 with TRBJ1-2; perhaps TRBD1 as D (6 bases). The CDR3 runs to 13 residues. In DNA form, the CDR3 reads TGTGCCAGCAGGTTCACGAATGACAGGAACCTGGCCTTC. It codes for CASRFTNDRNLAF.

This clonotype has at least ten counts. The junction differs from germline at one of its ends, possibly a read error. The chain is built from TRBV12-3 or TRBV12-4 and TRBJ1-2; tentatively, D is TRBD1 (5 bases). The CDR3 contains 13 residues. CDR3: CASSLTAWGRRIF. The DNA for the CDR3 is TGTGCCAGCAGTTTAACCGCATGGGGCCGAAGAATCTTC.

Sample share makes this clonotype medium-sized. The chain has TRBV12-3 or TRBV12-4 and TRBJ1-2; tentatively, D is TRBD1 (5 bases). Between the trimmed V and J ends, which lost 7 bases and 8 bases, there was a span of 14 bases. The CDR3 loop spans 12 amino acids. This CDR3 is CASIGDVGGYTF. The CDR3 DNA reads as TGTGCCAGCATTGGGGACGTCGGAGGCTACACCTTC.

This clonotype was recorded many times. The chain has TRBV12-3 or TRBV12-4 and TRBJ1-2, with D unresolved. V gave up 1 base and J gave up 7 bases, with 10 bases separating them. The CDR3 runs 13 residues. CDR3 protein: CASSLVGSAGYTF. DNA for the CDR3: TGTGCCAGCAGTTTAGTAGGGTCCGCTGGCTACACCTTC.

By sample fraction, this clonotype is medium-sized. V is TRBV12-3 or TRBV12-4 and J is TRBJ1-2; D is possibly TRBD1 (5 bases). Trimming removed 6 bases at V and 7 bases at J, with 15 bases between. CDR3 size: 13 residues. The CDR3 DNA reads as TGTGCCAGCAGCTCATACGGGACTGGTGGCTACACCTTC. It is translated as CASSSYGTGGYTF.

This clonotype was counted many times. CDR3 sequence: CASSARTASNYGYTF. The CDR3 DNA is TGTGCCAGCAGCGCCCGGACCGCTTCCAACTATGGCTACACCTTC. V usage is TRBV12-3 or TRBV12-4 and J usage is TRBJ1-2; D is uncertain. The CDR3 spans 15 residues. V gave up 6 bases and J gave up 2 bases, with 16 bases separating them.

The rearrangement links TRBV12-3 or TRBV12-4 to TRBJ1-2; no reliable D call. The CDR3 sequence is 14 residues long. V shed 2 bases and J shed 7 bases, with 14 bases lying between them. CDR3 residues: CASSLTVAQPGYTF. For the CDR3, the DNA is TGTGCCAGCAGTTTAACGGTGGCCCAACCTGGCTACACCTTC.

Relative to its sample, this clonotype is medium-sized. The CDR3 region has the DNA TGTGCCAGCAGTAGACAGGGTGGCTATGGCTACACCTTC. It codes for CASSRQGGYGYTF. J is TRBJ1-2 and V is TRBV12-3 or TRBV12-4; 7 positions agree with TRBD1. Trimming cost V 5 bases and J 4 bases; bases outside gene matches: 4. The CDR3 sequence is 13 residues long.

A word on this clonotype: A much larger clone is a single base away; this may be a read error. The CDR3 DNA follows: TGTGCCAACAGTTGGCAAAACTATGGCTACACCTTC. Translating it yields CANSWQNYGYTF. This chain links TRBV12-3 or TRBV12-4 with TRBJ1-2; D gene ambiguous. This CDR3 has 12 residues.

This clonotype is medium-sized within its sample. V gene TRBV12-3 or TRBV12-4 combines with J gene TRBJ1-2, with TRBD1 as a possible D gene (5 bases). V was pared by 2 bases and J by 2 bases, with 12 bases between. The CDR3 is 15 amino acids. The CDR3 spells CASSLRAGRNYGYTF. CDR3 sequence (DNA): TGTGCCAGCAGTTTAAGGGCAGGGAGGAACTATGGCTACACCTTC.

By sample fraction, this clonotype is medium-sized. A read error may produce the germline difference seen at one junction end. This chain connects TRBV12-3 or TRBV12-4 to TRBJ1-2, with 7 bases matching TRBD1. The CDR3 spans 14 residues. Here the CDR3 reads CASSSTGISSSSFF. Here the CDR3 DNA reads TGTGCCAGCAGCTCGACAGGGATCTCTTCTTCGTCGTTCTTC.

This clonotype ranks as medium-sized. J is TRBJ1-2 and V is TRBV12-3 or TRBV12-4; TRBD1 aligns across 8 bases. The trim removed 6 bases at V and 1 base at J, leaving 4 bases unmatched. The CDR3 runs 14 residues. The CDR3 DNA reads as TGTGCCAGCAGCCGGGACAGGAATAACTATGGCTACACCTTC. It encodes CASSRDRNNYGYTF.